These T cell receptor beta chains were read from a single sample in a study of cytomegalovirus exposure and HLA in healthy donors. This table comes from immunoSEQ multiplex PCR, and its TCRdb copy is limited to in-frame clones, with some not included. The sample yields about 160,000 clones, around 85% seen once. Sequenced input: PBMCs. These receptors all stem from a man aged 35-49 years in good health and CMV-seronegative. The CDR3 runs from the conserved cysteine through the conserved F or W.

V	J	CDR3
TRBV9	TRBJ2-5	CASSLTPGGRGQETQYF
TRBV5-4	TRBJ1-6	CASSLVTGAASPLHF
TRBV28	TRBJ1-6	CASSFRWEYNSPLHF
TRBV5-1	TRBJ2-7	CATRGDRGSYEQYF
TRBV7-8	TRBJ1-1	CASSPSSVLGTEAFF
TRBV5-6	TRBJ1-1	CASSADRTMNTEAFF
TRBV30	TRBJ1-1	CAWSGGGIGNTEAFF
TRBV13	TRBJ1-1	CASSLGGQGTEAFF
TRBV7-2	TRBJ1-5	CASSRTGGFVQPQHF
TRBV18	TRBJ2-1	CASSPPWTGVPNEQFF
TRBV7-8	TRBJ2-7	CASSPPRREGYEQYF
TRBV5-1	TRBJ1-1	CASSRTSTSLNTEAFF
TRBV7-6	TRBJ2-5	CASSLSNYQETQYF
TRBV19	TRBJ1-1	CASSIDRDTEAFF
TRBV6-4	TRBJ2-5	CASSAGVRETQYF
TRBV10-3	TRBJ1-2	CAIRSGQGSNYGYTF
TRBV6-1	TRBJ1-5	CASSPWTGNQPQHF
TRBV7-3	TRBJ2-5	CASSRGGVREETQYF
TRBV5-1	TRBJ2-2	CASSLGGKVVTGELFF
TRBV6-5	TRBJ2-7	CASSYLRDSSYEQYF
TRBV5-4	TRBJ1-2	CASSSGVGPGYTF